This paragraph covers one T cell receptor (beta chain) sequence. The antigen remains unidentified. The source of the sample is a study of shared clonotypes between healthy human individuals. General study points: Larger estimated richness was generally recorded for naive subsets relative to memory subsets.

Sequencing used immunoSEQ multiplex PCR; TCRdb keeps in-frame clones, though not all of them. The table includes 2 million or so clones, approximately 95% detected once. This CDR3 is built from 13 residues. The V gene's germline CDR1 is WSHSY and CDR2 SAAADI. Deletions cut 6 bases from V and 7 bases from J, with 15 bases between. The V call is TRBV10-2, the J call TRBJ1-2; tentatively, D is TRBD1 (5 bases). This receptor was taken from a man aged 18 to 30 in good health. The sequenced sample was naive CD4+ T cells sorted from blood. Noted subset: CD45RA+ positively selected. The chain's CDR3 is CASRGEGVGGYTF. The CDR3 bases are TGCGCCAGCAGGGGAGAAGGGGTAGGTGGCTACACCTTC.